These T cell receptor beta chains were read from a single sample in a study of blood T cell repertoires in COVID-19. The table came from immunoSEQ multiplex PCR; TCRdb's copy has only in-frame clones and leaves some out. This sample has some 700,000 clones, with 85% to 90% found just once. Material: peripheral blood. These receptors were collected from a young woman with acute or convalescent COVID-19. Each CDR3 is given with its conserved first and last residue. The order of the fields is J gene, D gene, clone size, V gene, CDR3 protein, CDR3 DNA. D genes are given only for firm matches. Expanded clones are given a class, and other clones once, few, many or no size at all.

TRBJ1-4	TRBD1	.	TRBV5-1	CASSLGGLNEKLFF	TGCGCCAGCAGCTTAGGGGGCCTAAATGAAAAACTGTTTTTT
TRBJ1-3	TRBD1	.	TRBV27	CASGVLQGSGNTIYF	TGTGCCAGCGGGGTACTACAGGGGAGTGGAAACACCATATATTTT
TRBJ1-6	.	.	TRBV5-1	CASSLGGGNSPLHF	TGCGCCAGCAGCTTGGGCGGCGGAAATTCACCCCTCCACTTT
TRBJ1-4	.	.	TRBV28	CASSLADRSHPLELFF	TGTGCCAGCAGTTTAGCCGACAGGAGCCACCCCCTGGAACTGTTTTTT
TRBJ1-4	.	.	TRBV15	CATSRETFGTGKLFF	TGTGCCACCAGCAGAGAGACCTTCGGGACTGGTAAACTGTTTTTT
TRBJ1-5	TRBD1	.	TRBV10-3	CAISGDRGGQPQHF	TGTGCCATCAGCGGGGACAGGGGGGGGCAGCCCCAGCATTTT
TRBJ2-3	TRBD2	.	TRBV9	CASSTPGTSGTDTQYF	TGTGCCAGCAGCACCCCCGGGACTAGCGGTACAGATACGCAGTATTTT
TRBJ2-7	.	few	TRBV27	CASADRSPYEQYF	TGTGCCAGCGCCGACAGGAGCCCCTACGAGCAGTACTTC
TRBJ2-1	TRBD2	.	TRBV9	CASSEIAGGLINEQFF	TGTGCCAGCAGCGAAATAGCGGGGGGGCTGATAAATGAGCAGTTCTTC
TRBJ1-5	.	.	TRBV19	CASNNRGTLFSNQPQHF	TGTGCCAGTAACAATAGGGGAACATTGTTTAGCAATCAGCCCCAGCATTTT
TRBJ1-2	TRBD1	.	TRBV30	CAWGPGTGHGYTF	TGTGCCTGGGGACCCGGGACAGGGCATGGCTACACCTTC
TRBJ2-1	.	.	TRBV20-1	CSASKAGKNNEQFF	TGCAGTGCTAGTAAGGCGGGGAAAAACAATGAGCAGTTCTTC
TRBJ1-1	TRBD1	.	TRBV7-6	CASSQGRTGGTEAFF	TGTGCCAGCAGCCAGGGTAGGACAGGGGGTACTGAAGCTTTCTTT
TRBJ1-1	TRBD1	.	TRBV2	CASSRDRGNTEAFF	TGTGCCAGCAGTAGGGACAGGGGGAATACTGAAGCTTTCTTT
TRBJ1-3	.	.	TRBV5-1	CASSAEGSSGNTIYF	TGCGCCAGCAGCGCCGAGGGTTCCTCTGGAAACACCATATATTTT
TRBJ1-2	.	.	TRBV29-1	CSVINGGRGTF	TGCAGCGTCATCAACGGGGGAAGGGGCACCTTC
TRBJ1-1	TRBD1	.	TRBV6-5	CASSRQGSNTEAFF	TGTGCCAGCAGTCGACAGGGGTCAAACACTGAAGCTTTCTTT
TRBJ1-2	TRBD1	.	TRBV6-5	CASSYVPGGANGYTF	TGTGCCAGCAGTTACGTCCCAGGGGGCGCGAATGGCTACACCTTC
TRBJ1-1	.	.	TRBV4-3	CASSQGTANTEAFF	TGCGCCAGCAGCCAAGGGACAGCGAACACTGAAGCTTTCTTT
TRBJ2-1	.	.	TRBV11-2	CASSPEGYNEQFF	TGTGCCAGCAGCCCGGAGGGCTACAATGAGCAGTTCTTC
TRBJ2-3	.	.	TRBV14	CASSQEAGVFADTQYF	TGTGCCAGCAGCCAAGAGGCAGGGGTTTTCGCAGATACGCAGTATTTT
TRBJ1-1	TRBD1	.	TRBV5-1	CASSSRQGQNTEAFF	TGCGCCAGCAGCTCACGACAGGGACAAAACACTGAAGCTTTCTTT
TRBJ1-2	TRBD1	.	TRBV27	CASSGVEGATNYGYTF	TGTGCCAGCAGTGGGGTGGAGGGGGCCACTAACTATGGCTACACCTTC
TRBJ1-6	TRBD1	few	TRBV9	CASSSPGTGLNSPLHF	TGTGCCAGCAGCTCCCCAGGGACAGGGCTGAATTCACCCCTCCACTTT
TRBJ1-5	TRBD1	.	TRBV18	CASSPTRDRSNQPQHF	TGTGCCAGCTCACCAACAAGGGACAGAAGTAATCAGCCCCAGCATTTT
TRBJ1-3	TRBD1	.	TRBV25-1	CASSEVGTDSSGRNTIYF	TGTGCCAGCAGTGAAGTGGGGACAGACAGCTCGGGAAGAAACACCATATATTTT
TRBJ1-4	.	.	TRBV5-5	CASSSTGTSIEKLFF	TGTGCCAGCAGCTCAACAGGGACCTCAATTGAAAAACTGTTTTTT
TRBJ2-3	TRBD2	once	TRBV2	CASSEVASGGPRTSTDTQYF	TGTGCCAGCAGTGAAGTGGCTAGCGGGGGTCCTCGCACTAGCACAGATACGCAGTATTTT
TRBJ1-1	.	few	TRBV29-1	CSAGSGQMNTEAFF	TGCAGCGCCGGGTCAGGGCAAATGAACACTGAAGCTTTCTTT